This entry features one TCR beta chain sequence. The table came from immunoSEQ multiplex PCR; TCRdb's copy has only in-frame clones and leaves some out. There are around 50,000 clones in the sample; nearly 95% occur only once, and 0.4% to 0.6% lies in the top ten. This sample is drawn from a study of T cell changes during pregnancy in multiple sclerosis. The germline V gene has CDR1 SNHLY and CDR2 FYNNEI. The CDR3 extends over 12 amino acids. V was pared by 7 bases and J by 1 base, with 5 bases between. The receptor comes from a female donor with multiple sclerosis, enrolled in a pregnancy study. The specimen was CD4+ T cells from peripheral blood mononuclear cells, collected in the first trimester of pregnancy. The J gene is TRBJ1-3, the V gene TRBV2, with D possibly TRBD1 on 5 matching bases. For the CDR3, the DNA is TGTGCCAGCACAGGGTCTGGAAACACCATATATTTT. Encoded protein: CASTGSGNTIYF.